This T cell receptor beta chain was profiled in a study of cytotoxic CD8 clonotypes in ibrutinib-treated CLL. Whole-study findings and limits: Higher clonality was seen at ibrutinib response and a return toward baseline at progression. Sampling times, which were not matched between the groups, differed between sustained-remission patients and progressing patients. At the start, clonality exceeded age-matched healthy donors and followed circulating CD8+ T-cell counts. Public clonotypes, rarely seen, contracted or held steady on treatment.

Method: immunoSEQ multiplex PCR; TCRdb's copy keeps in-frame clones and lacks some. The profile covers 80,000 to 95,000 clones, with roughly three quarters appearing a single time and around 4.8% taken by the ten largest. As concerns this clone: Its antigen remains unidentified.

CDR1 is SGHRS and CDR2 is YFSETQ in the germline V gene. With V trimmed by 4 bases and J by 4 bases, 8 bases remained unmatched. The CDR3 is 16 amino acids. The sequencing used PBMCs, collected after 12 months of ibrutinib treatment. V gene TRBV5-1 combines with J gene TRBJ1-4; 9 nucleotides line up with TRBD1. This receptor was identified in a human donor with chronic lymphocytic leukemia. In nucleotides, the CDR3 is TGCGCCAGCAGCGCGACAGGGGGGAGAGTTAATGAAAAACTGTTTTTT. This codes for CASSATGGRVNEKLFF. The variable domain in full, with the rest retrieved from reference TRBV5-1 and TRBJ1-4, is KAGVTQTPRYLIKTRGQQVTLSCSPISGHRSVSWYQQTPGQGLQFLFEYFSETQRNKGNFPGRFSGRQFSNSRSEMNVSTLELGDSALYLCASSATGGRVNEKLFFGSGTQLSVL.